This T cell receptor beta chain was observed in a study of blood T cell repertoires in COVID-19 (dated by TCRdb to 2018 to 2020). As for the study more broadly: The collaborator samples originated in the United States, Italy and Spain and spanned the acute and convalescent phases of COVID-19. Where HLA class I and class II types were available, the types were taken from metadata supplied by the sample provider, not from assay-based typing. Deeply sampled blood TCRbeta repertoires from subjects exposed to, actively infected with, or recovered from COVID-19 were included in the dataset. Samples came from the ongoing ImmuneRACE study (first 160 participants) plus 1,254 subjects from 6 global collaborators. The sample metadata nearly always contained a de-identified subject ID, COVID-19 status, age in years and sex. A freely available public database, intended as a resource for researchers studying the immune response to SARS-CoV-2, is where the repertoires were released. The prospective study material was composed of cDNA or gDNA derived from T cells, B-cell-depleted T cells, or PBMCs. Study-wide conclusions, independent of this receptor: How much clinical and demographic metadata was included differed by source and by participant, and the metadata was provided uncurated.

Details on this clone: This clone's antigen is unknown. It has no much larger one-base neighbor in the sample; base qualities were not kept.

The germline V gene provides CDR1 MNHNS and CDR2 SASEGT. The CDR3 runs 17 residues from the cysteine to the phenylalanine. Only CDR3 DNA is held: 51 bases, read in frame from base 1. Between the V and J ends, shortened by 2 bases and 5 bases respectively, the junction contains 19 bases. TCRbeta CDR3 regions were amplified from genomic DNA using the immunoSEQ Assay, a bias-controlled multiplex PCR. The study's own analysis went as follows. The number of nucleated cells in each sample was estimated from the amplification of reference gene primers within the assay. Sequence reads were collapsed and filtered to measure the absolute abundance of every unique TCRbeta CDR3 rearrangement. For each sample, productive Simpson clonality was calculated as the square root of Simpson's diversity index over productive rearrangements. TCRdb carries this immuneACCESS record with in-frame sequences only. Its versions omit some clonotypes, under half of them owing to an unresolved V gene in the studies checked, with the rest unexplained. V and J calls plus clone size are reproduced from that table; the DNA served to infer D and trimming. Across this sample there are approximately 15,000 clones, with 85% to 90% seen only once. Of the sample, 24% falls within the top ten clones.

The collaborating institutions used their own protocols to collect whole blood in K2EDTA tubes. For TCRbeta analysis, collaborators shipped samples in one of three forms: frozen whole blood, isolated PBMCs, or DNA extracted from either of those sample types. The sequence is built from TRBV6-1 and TRBJ2-1, with TRBD2 perhaps the D gene, on 6 matching bases. The sequenced sample was peripheral blood. This clonotype was obtained from a man aged 60-69 years with acute or convalescent COVID-19. The DNA is TGTGCCAGCAGTGAATTCATCGGATCGGGGGTTAACAATGAGCAGTTCTTC. Its protein is CASSEFIGSGVNNEQFF.